Listed below are T cell receptor beta chains from one sample, sequenced in a study of blood T cell repertoires in COVID-19. Profiled with immunoSEQ multiplex PCR; TCRdb holds only in-frame clones, not every one. The table has around 68,000 clones, around 86% seen once. Sequencing was performed on peripheral blood. The receptors originated from a human donor in a cohort sampled during active COVID-19. The CDR3 runs from the conserved cysteine through the conserved F or W. The order of the fields is V gene, D gene, J gene, clone size, CDR3 protein, CDR3 DNA. A D gene is named only where the DNA matches it firmly. Size values are once, few and many counts, or a class for expanded clones, and some rows have none.

V: TRBV5-1
D: TRBD1
J: TRBJ2-5
size: NA
CDR3: CASSPVQGAQETQYF
DNA: TGCGCCAGCAGCCCAGTACAGGGGGCACAAGAGACCCAGTACTTC

V: TRBV7-9
D: NA
J: TRBJ1-1
size: NA
CDR3: CASSSPSPWEAFF
DNA: TGTGCCAGCAGCTCGCCTAGCCCCTGGGAAGCTTTCTTT

V: TRBV27
D: NA
J: TRBJ1-6
size: NA
CDR3: CATRTERYSPLHF
DNA: TGTGCCACCCGGACAGAAAGATATTCACCCCTCCACTTT

V: TRBV11-2
D: TRBD1
J: TRBJ2-3
size: once
CDR3: CASSALPRQGAGDTQYF
DNA: TGTGCCAGCAGCGCCCTCCCGAGACAGGGGGCGGGTGATACGCAGTATTTT

V: TRBV18
D: TRBD2
J: TRBJ2-5
size: NA
CDR3: CASSPLAGSQETQYF
DNA: TGTGCCAGCTCACCACTAGCGGGTTCCCAAGAGACCCAGTACTTC

V: TRBV12-3/TRBV12-4
D: NA
J: TRBJ2-7
size: few
CDR3: CASSPSGEQYF
DNA: TGTGCCAGCAGTCCGAGCGGGGAGCAGTACTTC

V: TRBV18
D: NA
J: TRBJ2-1
size: NA
CDR3: CASSSRLVGEYNEQFF
DNA: TGTGCCAGCTCATCCCGACTAGTAGGGGAATACAATGAGCAGTTCTTC

V: TRBV10-1
D: TRBD2
J: TRBJ2-1
size: few
CDR3: CASSESRRGVGEQFF
DNA: TGCGCCAGCAGTGAGTCGAGACGGGGGGTCGGTGAGCAGTTCTTC

V: TRBV9
D: TRBD2
J: TRBJ2-7
size: once
CDR3: CASSSRSGGLIYEQYF
DNA: TGTGCCAGCAGCTCACGAAGCGGGGGGTTGATTTACGAGCAGTACTTC

V: TRBV5-1
D: NA
J: TRBJ1-3
size: NA
CDR3: CASSLAGMSSGNTIYF
DNA: TGCGCCAGCAGCTTGGCAGGGATGAGCTCTGGAAACACCATATATTTT

V: TRBV5-5
D: NA
J: TRBJ2-7
size: NA
CDR3: CASSLSMTRAGEQYF
DNA: TGTGCCAGCAGCTTGTCTATGACCCGGGCGGGCGAGCAGTACTTC

V: TRBV7-9
D: NA
J: TRBJ1-3
size: once
CDR3: CASRSRGSDPGNTIYF
DNA: TGTGCCAGCAGGTCCCGGGGGTCTGACCCTGGAAACACCATATATTTT

V: TRBV29-1
D: NA
J: TRBJ2-7
size: NA
CDR3: CSGQLESYEQYF
DNA: TGCAGCGGACAGTTGGAATCCTACGAGCAGTACTTC

V: TRBV15
D: TRBD1
J: TRBJ2-7
size: NA
CDR3: CATSPGTDEQYF
DNA: TGTGCCACCAGCCCAGGGACAGACGAGCAGTACTTC

V: TRBV3-1/TRBV3-2
D: NA
J: TRBJ2-7
size: once
CDR3: CASSQEWGGVPYEQYF
DNA: TGTGCCAGCAGCCAAGAATGGGGCGGGGTCCCCTACGAGCAGTACTTC

V: TRBV10-3
D: NA
J: TRBJ2-1
size: NA
CDR3: CAISDEVSHEQFF
DNA: TGTGCCATCAGTGATGAGGTTTCCCATGAGCAGTTCTTC

V: TRBV11-3
D: NA
J: TRBJ2-7
size: NA
CDR3: CASSLVRGGEQYF
DNA: TGTGCCAGCAGCTTAGTCAGGGGTGGGGAGCAGTACTTC

V: TRBV9
D: TRBD1
J: TRBJ2-3
size: NA
CDR3: CASSSQGGQGADTQYF
DNA: TGTGCCAGCAGCTCCCAGGGGGGACAGGGGGCAGATACGCAGTATTTT

V: TRBV4-1
D: TRBD1
J: TRBJ2-2
size: NA
CDR3: CATRWDRNTGELFF
DNA: TGCGCCACACGTTGGGACAGGAACACCGGGGAGCTGTTTTTT

V: TRBV7-9
D: NA
J: TRBJ1-2
size: NA
CDR3: CASSPAGSYGYTF
DNA: TGTGCCAGCAGCCCCGCAGGTTCATATGGCTACACCTTC

V: TRBV3-1/TRBV3-2
D: NA
J: TRBJ2-3
size: NA
CDR3: CASSPRGVAEYTDTQYF
DNA: TGTGCCAGCAGCCCCCGCGGGGTAGCGGAATACACAGATACGCAGTATTTT

V: TRBV3-1/TRBV3-2
D: TRBD2
J: TRBJ2-7
size: NA
CDR3: CASSQGASGGYEQYF
DNA: TGTGCCAGCAGCCAAGGAGCTAGCGGGGGCTACGAGCAGTACTTC

V: TRBV25-1
D: NA
J: TRBJ1-2
size: NA
CDR3: CASSESALNYGYTF
DNA: TGTGCCAGCAGTGAGTCCGCGCTAAACTATGGCTACACCTTC

V: TRBV13
D: NA
J: TRBJ1-4
size: NA
CDR3: CASRFTEGNEKLFF
DNA: TGTGCCAGCAGATTCACAGAGGGTAATGAAAAACTGTTTTTT

V: TRBV11-2
D: NA
J: TRBJ2-5
size: NA
CDR3: CASSLDRTVGAETQYF
DNA: TGTGCCAGCAGCTTAGATCGGACAGTCGGGGCCGAGACCCAGTACTTC

V: TRBV11-2
D: TRBD2
J: TRBJ2-3
size: NA
CDR3: CASSLGRGSTDTQYF
DNA: TGTGCCAGCAGCTTAGGGCGGGGGAGCACAGATACGCAGTATTTT

V: TRBV3-1/TRBV3-2
D: NA
J: TRBJ2-3
size: NA
CDR3: CASSRGIDTQYF
DNA: TGTGCCAGCAGCAGGGGGATAGATACGCAGTATTTT

V: TRBV19
D: NA
J: TRBJ2-5
size: once
CDR3: CASSSYQETQYF
DNA: TGTGCCAGTAGTTCCTACCAAGAGACCCAGTACTTC

V: TRBV30
D: NA
J: TRBJ1-5
size: once
CDR3: CAWSGSLSNQPQHF
DNA: TGTGCCTGGAGCGGGTCCCTGAGCAATCAGCCCCAGCATTTT

V: TRBV27
D: NA
J: TRBJ1-2
size: NA
CDR3: CASSLRVSGERRGYTF
DNA: TGTGCCAGCAGTTTGCGAGTGTCAGGAGAGCGGCGCGGCTACACCTTC

V: TRBV5-4
D: TRBD2
J: TRBJ2-7
size: NA
CDR3: CASSSGGDGSGEQYF
DNA: TGTGCCAGCAGCTCGGGGGGGGACGGATCAGGGGAGCAGTACTTC

V: TRBV4-1
D: NA
J: TRBJ1-2
size: once
CDR3: CASSHRAGGGYGYTF
DNA: TGCGCCAGCAGCCACCGCGCGGGCGGCGGGTATGGCTACACCTTC

V: TRBV7-2
D: NA
J: TRBJ1-2
size: NA
CDR3: CASSFVGYGYTF
DNA: TGTGCCAGCAGCTTCGTCGGGTATGGCTACACCTTC

V: TRBV6-5
D: TRBD1
J: TRBJ2-3
size: NA
CDR3: CASKLGQGLDTQYF
DNA: TGTGCCAGCAAACTAGGACAGGGCCTGGATACGCAGTATTTT

V: TRBV10-3
D: NA
J: TRBJ2-5
size: NA
CDR3: CAISDRLETQYF
DNA: TGTGCCATCAGTGACAGGCTCGAGACCCAGTACTTC

V: TRBV20-1
D: NA
J: TRBJ1-5
size: NA
CDR3: CSASVGQGGIQPQHF
DNA: TGCAGTGCTAGTGTTGGGCAGGGAGGGATTCAGCCCCAGCATTTT

V: TRBV15
D: TRBD1
J: TRBJ1-3
size: NA
CDR3: CATSRGDSSGNTIYF
DNA: TGTGCCACCAGCAGAGGGGACAGCTCTGGAAACACCATATATTTT

V: TRBV10-3
D: TRBD2
J: TRBJ2-3
size: few
CDR3: CAIRLAGGSTDTQYF
DNA: TGTGCCATCAGGCTAGCGGGGGGGTCCACAGATACGCAGTATTTT

V: TRBV27
D: NA
J: TRBJ1-6
size: few
CDR3: CASSSQGPNSPLHF
DNA: TGTGCCAGCAGTTCCCAGGGGCCCAATTCACCCCTCCACTTT

V: TRBV5-1
D: NA
J: TRBJ1-1
size: once
CDR3: CASSLRDEAFF
DNA: TGCGCCAGCAGCCTCCGAGATGAAGCTTTCTTT

V: TRBV2
D: NA
J: TRBJ2-5
size: once
CDR3: CASSEGAGLVETQYF
DNA: TGTGCCAGCAGTGAAGGGGCAGGGCTTGTAGAGACCCAGTACTTC

V: TRBV28
D: TRBD1
J: TRBJ1-1
size: NA
CDR3: CASSLGQVGTEAFF
DNA: TGTGCCAGCAGTTTGGGACAGGTGGGCACTGAAGCTTTCTTT

V: TRBV4-1
D: NA
J: TRBJ2-3
size: NA
CDR3: CASSPRAQVFSTDTQYF
DNA: TGCGCCAGCAGCCCAAGAGCCCAGGTATTTAGCACAGATACGCAGTATTTT

V: TRBV5-6
D: NA
J: TRBJ2-3
size: NA
CDR3: CASSSYTDTQYF
DNA: TGTGCCAGCAGCTCTTACACAGATACGCAGTATTTT

V: TRBV11-1
D: NA
J: TRBJ1-6
size: NA
CDR3: CASRGAGGSPLHF
DNA: TGTGCCAGCAGAGGAGCGGGCGGTTCACCCCTCCACTTT

V: TRBV29-1
D: NA
J: TRBJ2-2
size: NA
CDR3: CSVAPANTGELFF
DNA: TGCAGCGTTGCCCCGGCGAACACCGGGGAGCTGTTTTTT

V: TRBV3-1/TRBV3-2
D: TRBD2
J: TRBJ2-5
size: NA
CDR3: CASSRQRGGMYQETQYF
DNA: TGTGCCAGCAGCCGTCAGCGGGGGGGGATGTACCAAGAGACCCAGTACTTC

V: TRBV6-9
D: TRBD2
J: TRBJ2-3
size: NA
CDR3: CATRLGGEGTDTQYF
DNA: TGTGCCACTCGATTGGGGGGGGAAGGCACAGATACGCAGTATTTT

V: TRBV4-1
D: NA
J: TRBJ2-2
size: NA
CDR3: CASSQYGQNTGELFF
DNA: TGCGCCAGCAGCCAGTATGGACAGAACACCGGGGAGCTGTTTTTT

V: TRBV27
D: NA
J: TRBJ1-5
size: NA
CDR3: CASSPRIPRDQPQHF
DNA: TGTGCCAGCAGTCCGAGGATCCCCCGCGATCAGCCCCAGCATTTT

V: TRBV14
D: NA
J: TRBJ2-7
size: NA
CDR3: CASSRVSSAGQLSYEQYF
DNA: TGTGCCAGCAGCCGTGTCAGTAGTGCGGGACAGTTATCCTACGAGCAGTACTTC

V: TRBV5-4
D: NA
J: TRBJ2-7
size: few
CDR3: CASSSPGAPYEQYF
DNA: TGTGCCAGCAGCTCACCGGGAGCACCCTACGAGCAGTACTTC

V: TRBV28
D: TRBD1
J: TRBJ1-1
size: once
CDR3: CASEQGPKAFF
DNA: TGTGCCAGCGAACAGGGGCCTAAAGCTTTCTTT